This T cell receptor (beta chain) comes out of a study of blood T cell repertoires in COVID-19. Background on the study: Spain, Italy and the United States supplied samples that represented acute and convalescent COVID-19. T cells, B-cell-depleted T cells, or PBMCs provided the cDNA or gDNA that served as material.

Authors' methods: Reference gene primer amplification yielded estimated nucleated cell counts. Sequencing used immunoSEQ multiplex PCR; TCRdb keeps in-frame clones, though not all of them. The V and J calls and clone size are taken from that table; D and trimming were inferred from the DNA. The repertoire holds about 69,000 clones, with roughly three quarters as singletons. This TCR was recovered from a human donor in a cohort sampled during active COVID-19. The sequenced material came from peripheral blood.

The CDR3 sequence: CSVGTGSSDTDTQYF. CDR3 in DNA: TGCAGCGTTGGGACAGGGAGCTCCGACACAGATACGCAGTATTTT. The rearrangement uses TRBV29-1 and TRBJ2-3; 8 nucleotides line up with TRBD1. This CDR3 comprises 15 residues. In germline, CDR1 is SQVTM, CDR2 ANQGSEA. The J segment lost 2 bases and the V segment lost 4 bases, leaving 8 bases of the junction unmatched.